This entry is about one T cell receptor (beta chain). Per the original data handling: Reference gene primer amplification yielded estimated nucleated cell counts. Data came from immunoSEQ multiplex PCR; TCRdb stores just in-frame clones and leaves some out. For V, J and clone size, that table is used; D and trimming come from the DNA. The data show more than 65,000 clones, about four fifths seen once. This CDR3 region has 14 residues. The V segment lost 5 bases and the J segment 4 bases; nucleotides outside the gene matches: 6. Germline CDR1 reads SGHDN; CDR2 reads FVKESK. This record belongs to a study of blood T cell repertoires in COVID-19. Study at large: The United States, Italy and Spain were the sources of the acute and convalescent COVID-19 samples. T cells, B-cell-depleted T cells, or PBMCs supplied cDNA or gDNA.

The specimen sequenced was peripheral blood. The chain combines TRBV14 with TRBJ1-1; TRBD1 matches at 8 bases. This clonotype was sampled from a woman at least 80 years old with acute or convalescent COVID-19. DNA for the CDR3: TGTGCCAGCAGCTCCTGGACAGGGCCCACTGAAGCTTTCTTT. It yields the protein CASSSWTGPTEAFF.